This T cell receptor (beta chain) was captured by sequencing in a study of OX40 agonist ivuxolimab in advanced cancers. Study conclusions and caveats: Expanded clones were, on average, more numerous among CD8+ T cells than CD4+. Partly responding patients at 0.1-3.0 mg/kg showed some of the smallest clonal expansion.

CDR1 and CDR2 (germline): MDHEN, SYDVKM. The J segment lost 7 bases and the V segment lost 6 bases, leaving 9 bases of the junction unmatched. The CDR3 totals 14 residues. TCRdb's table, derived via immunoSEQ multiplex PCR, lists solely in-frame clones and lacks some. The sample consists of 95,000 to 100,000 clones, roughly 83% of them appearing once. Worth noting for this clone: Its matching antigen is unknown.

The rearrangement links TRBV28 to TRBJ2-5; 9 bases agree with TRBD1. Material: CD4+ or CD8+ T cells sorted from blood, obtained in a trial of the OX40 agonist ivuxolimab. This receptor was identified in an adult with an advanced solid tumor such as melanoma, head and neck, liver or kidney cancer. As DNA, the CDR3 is TGTGCCAGCAGGGGACAGGGTAGTATGGCGACCCAGTACTTC. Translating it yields CASRGQGSMATQYF.